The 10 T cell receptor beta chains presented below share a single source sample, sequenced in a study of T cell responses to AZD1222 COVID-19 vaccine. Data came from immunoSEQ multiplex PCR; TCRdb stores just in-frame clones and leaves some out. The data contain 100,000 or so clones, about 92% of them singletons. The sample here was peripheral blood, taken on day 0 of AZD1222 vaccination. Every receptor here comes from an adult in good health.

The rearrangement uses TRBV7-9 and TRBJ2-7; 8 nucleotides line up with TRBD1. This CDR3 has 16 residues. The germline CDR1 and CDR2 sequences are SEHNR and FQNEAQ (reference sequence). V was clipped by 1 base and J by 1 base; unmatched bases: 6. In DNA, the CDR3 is TGTGCCAGCAGCTTAGTGACGACAGGGGTATCCTACGAGCAGTACTTC. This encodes CASSLVTTGVSYEQYF.

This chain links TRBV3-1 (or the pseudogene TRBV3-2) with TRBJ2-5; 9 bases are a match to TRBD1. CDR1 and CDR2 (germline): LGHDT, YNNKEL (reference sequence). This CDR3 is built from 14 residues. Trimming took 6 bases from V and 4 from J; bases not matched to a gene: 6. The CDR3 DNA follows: TGTGCCAGCAGGACAGGGGGACTGGGAGAGACCCAGTACTTC. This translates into CASRTGGLGETQYF.

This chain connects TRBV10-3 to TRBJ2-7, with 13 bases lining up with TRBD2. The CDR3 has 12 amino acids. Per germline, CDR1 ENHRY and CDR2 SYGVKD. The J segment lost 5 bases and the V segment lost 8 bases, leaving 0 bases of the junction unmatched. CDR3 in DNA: TGTGCCATCGGGACTAGCGGGAACGAGCAGTACTTC. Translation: CAIGTSGNEQYF.

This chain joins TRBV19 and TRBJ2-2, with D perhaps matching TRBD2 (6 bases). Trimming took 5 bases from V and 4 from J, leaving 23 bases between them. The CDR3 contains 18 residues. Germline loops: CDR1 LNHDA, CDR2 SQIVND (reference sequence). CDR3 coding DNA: TGTGCCAGTAGTCCTCCCTCGGGGCGGGATATTTCCACCGGGGAGCTGTTTTTT. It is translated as CASSPPSGRDISTGELFF. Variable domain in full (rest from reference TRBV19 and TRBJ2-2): DGGITQSPKYLFRKEGQNVTLSCEQNLNHDAMYWYRQDPGQGLRLIYYSQIVNDFQKGDIAEGYSVSREKKESFPLTVTSAQKNPTAFYLCASSPPSGRDISTGELFFGEGSRLTVL.

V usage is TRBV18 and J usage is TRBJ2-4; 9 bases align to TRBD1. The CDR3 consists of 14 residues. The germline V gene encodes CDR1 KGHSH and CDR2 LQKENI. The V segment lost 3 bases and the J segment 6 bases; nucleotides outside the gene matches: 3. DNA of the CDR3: TGTGCCAGCTCACCGGGACAGGGTCCAAACATTCAGTACTTC. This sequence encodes CASSPGQGPNIQYF.

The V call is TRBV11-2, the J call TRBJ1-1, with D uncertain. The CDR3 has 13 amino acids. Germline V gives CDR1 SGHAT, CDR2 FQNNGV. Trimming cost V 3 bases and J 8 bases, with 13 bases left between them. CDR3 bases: TGTGCCAGCAGCTTCCAGCTATATGCCGAAGCTTTCTTT. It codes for CASSFQLYAEAFF. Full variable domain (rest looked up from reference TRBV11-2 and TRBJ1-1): EAGVAQSPRYKIIEKRQSVAFWCNPISGHATLYWYQQILGQGPKLLIQFQNNGVVDDSQLPKDRFSAERLKGVDSTLKIQPAKLEDSAVYLCASSFQLYAEAFFGQGTRLTVV.

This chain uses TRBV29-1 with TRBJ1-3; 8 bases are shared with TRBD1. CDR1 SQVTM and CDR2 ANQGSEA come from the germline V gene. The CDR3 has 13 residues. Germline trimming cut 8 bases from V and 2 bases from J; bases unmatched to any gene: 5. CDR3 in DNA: TGCAGCACAACGACAGGGGCTGGAAACACCATATATTTT. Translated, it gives CSTTTGAGNTIYF.

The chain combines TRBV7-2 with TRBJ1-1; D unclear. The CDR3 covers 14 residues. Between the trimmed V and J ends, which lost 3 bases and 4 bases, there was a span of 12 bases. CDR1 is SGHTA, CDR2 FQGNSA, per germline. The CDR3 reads CASSFGYLGTEAFF. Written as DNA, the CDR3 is TGTGCCAGCAGCTTCGGGTATTTGGGCACTGAAGCTTTCTTT.

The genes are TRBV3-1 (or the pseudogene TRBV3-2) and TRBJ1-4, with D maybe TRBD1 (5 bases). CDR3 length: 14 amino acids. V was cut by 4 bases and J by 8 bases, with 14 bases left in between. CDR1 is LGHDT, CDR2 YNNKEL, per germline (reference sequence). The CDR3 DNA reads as TGTGCCAGCAGCCCCCGGGGGGTTGGAGAAAAACTGTTTTTT. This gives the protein CASSPRGVGEKLFF.

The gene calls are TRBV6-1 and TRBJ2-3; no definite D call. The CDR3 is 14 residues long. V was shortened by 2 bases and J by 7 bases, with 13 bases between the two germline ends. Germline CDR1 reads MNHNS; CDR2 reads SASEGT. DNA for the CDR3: TGTGCCAGCAGTGAAAGCCCGGTCCCATATACGCAGTATTTT. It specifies CASSESPVPYTQYF.